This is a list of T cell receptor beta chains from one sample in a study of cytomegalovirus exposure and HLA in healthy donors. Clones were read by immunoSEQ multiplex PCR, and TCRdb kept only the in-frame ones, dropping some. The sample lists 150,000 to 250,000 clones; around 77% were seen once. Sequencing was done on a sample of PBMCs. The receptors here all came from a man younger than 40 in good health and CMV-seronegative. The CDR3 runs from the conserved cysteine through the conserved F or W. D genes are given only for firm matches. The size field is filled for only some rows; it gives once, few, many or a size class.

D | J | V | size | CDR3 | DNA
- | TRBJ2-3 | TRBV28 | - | CASSQAGVTQYF | TGTGCCAGCAGCCAGGCAGGCGTAACGCAGTATTTT
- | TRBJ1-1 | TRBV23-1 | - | CASSQWGVNTEAFF | TGCGCCAGCAGTCAATGGGGAGTCAACACTGAAGCTTTCTTT
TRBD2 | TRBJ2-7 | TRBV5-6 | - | CATSQTGLMAYEQYF | TGTGCCACCAGCCAGACGGGACTAATGGCCTACGAGCAGTACTTC
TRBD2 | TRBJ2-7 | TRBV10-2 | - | CASSTGTSGSSHEQYF | TGCGCCAGCAGTACCGGGACTAGCGGGAGTAGTCACGAGCAGTACTTC
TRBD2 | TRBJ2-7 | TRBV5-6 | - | CASSFTSGSYEQYF | TGTGCCAGCAGCTTCACTAGCGGGAGCTACGAGCAGTACTTC
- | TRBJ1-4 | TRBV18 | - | CASSPGQSLTNEKLFF | TGTGCCAGCTCACCAGGACAGTCTTTAACTAATGAAAAACTGTTTTTT
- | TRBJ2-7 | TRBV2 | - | CASNLRLGDEQYF | TGTGCCAGCAATCTGAGACTAGGTGACGAGCAGTACTTC
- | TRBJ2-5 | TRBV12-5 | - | CASGLVGAETQYF | TGTGCTAGTGGTTTGGTAGGGGCGGAGACCCAGTACTTC
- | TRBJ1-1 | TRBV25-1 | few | CASSELGANTEAFF | TGTGCCAGCAGTGAACTGGGGGCGAACACTGAAGCTTTCTTT
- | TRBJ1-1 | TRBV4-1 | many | CASSPYDSLNTEAFF | TGCGCCAGCAGCCCTTACGACAGTTTGAACACTGAAGCTTTCTTT
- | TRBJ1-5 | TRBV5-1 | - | CASSLWGGGQPQHF | TGCGCCAGCAGCTTGTGGGGAGGTGGCCAGCCCCAGCATTTT
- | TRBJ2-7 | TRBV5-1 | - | CASNEGRLLDEQYF | TGCGCCAGCAATGAGGGTAGGCTTCTCGACGAGCAGTACTTC
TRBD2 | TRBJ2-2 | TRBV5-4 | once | CASSGGTSSAGELFF | TGTGCCAGCAGCGGAGGGACTAGCTCCGCCGGGGAGCTGTTTTTT
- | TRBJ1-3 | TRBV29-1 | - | CSVRQNSGNTIYF | TGCAGCGTTCGCCAGAACTCTGGAAACACCATATATTTT
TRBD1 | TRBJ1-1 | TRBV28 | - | CASSRTGLTEAFF | TGTGCCAGCAGTAGGACAGGGCTCACTGAAGCTTTCTTT
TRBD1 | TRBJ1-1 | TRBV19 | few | CASSMTGLSTEAFF | TGTGCCAGTAGTATGACAGGGTTGAGCACTGAAGCTTTCTTT
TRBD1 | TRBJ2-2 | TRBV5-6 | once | CASSLPGGKTGELFF | TGTGCCAGCAGCTTGCCAGGGGGCAAAACCGGGGAGCTGTTTTTT
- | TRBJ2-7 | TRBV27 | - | CASSLRGGEQYF | TGTGCCAGCAGTTTACGAGGGGGCGAGCAGTACTTC
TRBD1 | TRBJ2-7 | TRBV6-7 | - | CASSTPGQVERRSYEQYF | TGTGCCAGCAGTACCCCGGGACAGGTTGAGAGGCGGTCCTACGAGCAGTACTTC
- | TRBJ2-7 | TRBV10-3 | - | CAITRATGEQYF | TGTGCCATCACAAGGGCGACAGGCGAGCAGTACTTC
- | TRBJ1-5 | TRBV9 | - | CASSEEGGNQPQHF | TGTGCCAGCAGCGAGGAGGGGGGGAATCAGCCCCAGCATTTT
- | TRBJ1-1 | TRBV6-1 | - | CASRGQNTEAFF | TGTGCCAGCAGGGGACAAAACACTGAGGCTTTCTTT
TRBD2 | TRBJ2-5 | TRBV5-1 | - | CASSISGSKETQYF | TGCGCCAGCAGCATAAGCGGGAGTAAGGAGACCCAGTACTTC
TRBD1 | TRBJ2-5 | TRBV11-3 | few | CASSPTGASGQETQYF | TGTGCCAGCAGCCCGACAGGGGCTTCGGGCCAAGAGACCCAGTACTTC
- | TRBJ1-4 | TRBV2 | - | CASSPRTSNDEKLFF | TGTGCCAGCAGCCCCCGGACAAGCAACGATGAAAAACTGTTTTTT
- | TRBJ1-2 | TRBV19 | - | CASSPTPGYGYTF | TGTGCCAGTAGCCCCACGCCAGGCTATGGCTACACCTTC
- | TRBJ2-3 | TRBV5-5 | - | CASSLVSLLASTDTQYF | TGTGCCAGCAGCTTGGTGTCGTTGCTGGCTAGCACAGATACGCAGTATTTT
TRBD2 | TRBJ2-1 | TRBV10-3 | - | CAISESGLAANSYNEQFF | TGTGCCATCAGTGAGTCGGGTCTAGCGGCCAACTCCTACAATGAGCAGTTCTTC
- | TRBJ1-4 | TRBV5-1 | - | CASSLEAVPPLFF | TGCGCCAGCAGCTTGGAGGCGGTTCCTCCTTTGTTTTTT
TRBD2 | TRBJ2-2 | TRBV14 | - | CASSHPGLAGEDGELFF | TGTGCCAGCAGCCACCCGGGACTAGCGGGAGAGGACGGGGAGCTGTTTTTT
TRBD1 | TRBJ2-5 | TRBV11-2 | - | CASSANRGRETQYF | TGTGCCAGCAGCGCTAACAGGGGGCGTGAGACCCAGTACTTC
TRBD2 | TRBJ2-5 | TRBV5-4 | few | CASSFPGLAGGETQYF | TGTGCCAGCAGCTTCCCGGGACTAGCGGGAGGGGAGACCCAGTACTTC
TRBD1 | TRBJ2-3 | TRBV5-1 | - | CASSSSQGARTDTQYF | TGCGCCAGCAGCTCCTCACAGGGGGCGCGCACAGATACGCAGTATTTT
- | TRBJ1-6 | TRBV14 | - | CASSLRRDNSPLHF | TGTGCCAGCAGTTTACGGAGAGATAATTCACCCCTCCACTTT
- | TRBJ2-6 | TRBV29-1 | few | CSVEQGSLKGANVLTF | TGCAGCGTTGAACAGGGAAGCTTAAAGGGGGCCAACGTCCTGACTTTC
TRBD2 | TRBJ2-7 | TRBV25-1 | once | CARGLADHPYEQYF | TGTGCCAGGGGACTAGCGGATCACCCCTACGAGCAGTACTTC
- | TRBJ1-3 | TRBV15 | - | CATGSPSSGNTIYF | TGTGCCACCGGGAGTCCCTCCTCTGGAAACACCATATATTTT
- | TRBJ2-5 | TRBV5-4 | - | CASSLFDSAQYF | TGTGCCAGCAGCTTGTTCGACTCAGCCCAGTACTTC
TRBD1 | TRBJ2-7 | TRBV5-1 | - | CASSVGQGPTYEQYF | TGCGCCAGCAGCGTCGGACAGGGGCCCACCTACGAGCAGTACTTC
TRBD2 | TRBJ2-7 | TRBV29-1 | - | CSVGLAGGRREQYF | TGCAGCGTTGGACTAGCGGGAGGGCGGAGGGAGCAGTACTTC
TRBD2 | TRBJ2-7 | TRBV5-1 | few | CASSLREETYEQYF | TGCGCCAGCAGCCTGCGGGAGGAAACCTACGAGCAGTACTTC
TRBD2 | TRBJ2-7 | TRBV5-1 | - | CASRPGLAGGASYEQYF | TGCGCCAGCAGACCGGGACTAGCGGGAGGGGCCTCCTACGAGCAGTACTTC
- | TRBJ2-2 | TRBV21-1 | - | CASSNLDSTGELFF | TGTGCCAGCAGCAACTTGGACTCCACCGGGGAGCTGTTTTTT
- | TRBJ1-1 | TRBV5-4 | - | CASSFAGSVTEAFF | TGTGCCAGCAGCTTTGCAGGGTCCGTCACTGAAGCTTTCTTT
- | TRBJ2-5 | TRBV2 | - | CASSEGRGQETQYF | TGTGCCAGCAGTGAAGGTCGGGGTCAAGAGACCCAGTACTTC
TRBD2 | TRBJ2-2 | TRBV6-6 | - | CASISGLAVGELFF | TGTGCCAGTATCTCGGGACTAGCGGTCGGGGAGCTGTTTTTT
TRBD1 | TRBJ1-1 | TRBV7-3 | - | CASGQGLGSEAFF | TGTGCCAGCGGACAGGGCTTAGGATCTGAAGCTTTCTTT
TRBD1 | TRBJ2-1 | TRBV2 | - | CASYRSGTVSPGEQFF | TGTGCCAGCTACCGATCCGGGACAGTCTCTCCTGGGGAGCAGTTCTTC